This TCR beta chain is drawn from a study of T cell repertoires in cytomegalovirus infection. The wider study: CMV epitopes in the study were HLA-C-restricted (recently identified) and HLA-B-restricted (well studied). Public TCR beta signatures marked donors with CMV infection and the matching HLA.

The V gene's germline CDR1 is SEHNR and CDR2 FQNEAQ (reference sequence). The CDR3 sequence is 13 residues long. Trimming took off 0 bases at V and 8 bases at J, with 10 bases between the two ends. A few counts support this clonotype. Its antigen is unknown. TCRdb reprocessed the reads via MiXCR and lists one record per CDR3 protein. The profile shows approximately 390,000 distinct CDR3 sequences, about 35% of them singletons. Notes on the study in general: Predominance within the ex vivo response was attributable to HLA-C-restricted CMV-specific TCR beta clonotypes.

This chain uses TRBV7-9 with TRBJ1-2, with a weak D call TRBD1 (6 bases). The input for sequencing was cultured PBMCs, taken from culture after CMV antigen stimulation. The clonotype was recovered from a human donor in good health (CMV status not recorded). Some clones in this sample may be carry-over from other donors' samples. The CDR3, as DNA: TGTGCCAGCAGCTTAGCGGGGGACAAGGGCTACACCTTC. Its translation is CASSLAGDKGYTF.